There are a few counts of the clone carrying this TCR beta chain. The germline V gene encodes CDR1 GTSNPN and CDR2 SVGIG (reference sequence). V lost 2 bases to trimming and J lost 2 bases; unmatched junction nucleotides: 15. This CDR3 is 20 amino acids long. This entry is derived from a study of T cells after yellow fever vaccination. Via MiXCR, TCRdb re-called the 5' RACE reads, giving one row per CDR3 protein. This sample has some 260,000 distinct CDR3 sequences; about 5.2% occur once, and the top ten carry 3% to 4%. The V gene is TRBV30, the J gene TRBJ2-5, with 15 nucleotides matching TRBD2. The material was CD4+ T cells sorted from PBMCs, obtained on the day of the yellow fever booster vaccination. The source of this sequence is a man aged 18-30 years who received the YFV17D yellow fever vaccine. This CDR3 reads CAWSSTPWTSGGAGQETQYF. CDR3 bases: TGTGCCTGGAGTTCCACCCCCTGGACTAGCGGGGGGGCCGGGCAAGAGACCCAGTACTTC.